This TCR beta chain was sequenced during a study of blood T cell repertoires in COVID-19. Only in-frame clones appear in the TCRdb table, and some are missing; sequencing was by immunoSEQ multiplex PCR. This table holds about 300,000 clones, more than 75% found once. Germline V CDR1 and CDR2: MNHEY, SVGAGI. The CDR3 runs to 13 residues. Trimming took 4 bases from V and 9 from J; bases not matched to a gene: 4. The sample was PBMCs or T cells enriched from blood (not recorded which). The V and J genes are TRBV6-5 and TRBJ2-1; 9 bases fit TRBD1. The sequence derives from a young man who had recovered from COVID-19. CDR3 sequence reads: CASSSGTGIEQFF. CDR3 nucleotide sequence: TGTGCCAGCAGTTCCGGGACAGGGATTGAGCAGTTCTTC.